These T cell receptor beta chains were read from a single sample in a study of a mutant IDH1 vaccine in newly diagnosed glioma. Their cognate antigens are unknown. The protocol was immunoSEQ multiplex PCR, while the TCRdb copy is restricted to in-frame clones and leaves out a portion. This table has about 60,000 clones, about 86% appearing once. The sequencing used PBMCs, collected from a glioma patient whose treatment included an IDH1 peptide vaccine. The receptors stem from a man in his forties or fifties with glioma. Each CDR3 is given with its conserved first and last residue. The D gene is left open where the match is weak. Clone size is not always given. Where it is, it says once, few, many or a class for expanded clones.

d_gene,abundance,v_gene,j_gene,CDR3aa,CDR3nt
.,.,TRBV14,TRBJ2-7,CASSPAPGLGDYEQYF,TGTGCCAGCAGCCCGGCCCCGGGACTGGGAGACTACGAGCAGTACTTC
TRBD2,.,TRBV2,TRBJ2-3,CASKREGRTDTQYF,TGTGCCAGCAAGCGGGAGGGGCGCACAGATACGCAGTATTTT
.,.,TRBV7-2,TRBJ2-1,CASSLAAYYNEQFF,TGTGCCAGCAGCTTAGCGGCCTACTACAATGAGCAGTTCTTC
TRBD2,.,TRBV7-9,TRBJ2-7,CASRFGGRASEQYF,TGTGCCAGCAGATTCGGCGGGAGGGCGTCCGAGCAGTACTTC
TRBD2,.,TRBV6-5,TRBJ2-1,CASSYLSGTYNEQFF,TGTGCCAGCAGTTACTTGAGCGGGACCTACAATGAGCAGTTCTTC
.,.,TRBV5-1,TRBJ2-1,CASSLDPRRLSSYNEQFF,TGCGCCAGCAGCTTGGATCCGAGGCGTTTAAGCTCCTACAATGAGCAGTTCTTC
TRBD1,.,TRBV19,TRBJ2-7,CASSLRGSRGLSSSYEQYF,TGTGCCAGTAGCCTCAGGGGGTCAAGGGGGCTGTCCAGCTCCTACGAGCAGTACTTC
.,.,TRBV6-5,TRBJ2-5,CASSINRGGETQYF,TGTGCCAGCAGTATAAACAGGGGGGGAGAGACCCAGTACTTC
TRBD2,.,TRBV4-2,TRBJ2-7,CASSRISGTSGIYEQYF,TGTGCCAGCAGCCGAATCTCAGGGACTAGCGGGATCTACGAGCAGTACTTC
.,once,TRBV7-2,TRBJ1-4,CASSMGRNEKLFF,TGTGCCAGCAGCATGGGACGTAATGAAAAACTGTTTTTT
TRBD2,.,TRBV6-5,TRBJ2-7,CASRRLTSGRYEQYF,TGTGCCAGCAGGCGATTGACTAGCGGGAGGTACGAGCAGTACTTC
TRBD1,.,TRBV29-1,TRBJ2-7,CSVDRQGDYEQYF,TGCAGCGTTGATCGTCAGGGGGACTACGAGCAGTACTTC
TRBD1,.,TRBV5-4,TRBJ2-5,CASSMGQKETQYF,TGTGCCAGCAGCATGGGACAGAAAGAGACCCAGTACTTC
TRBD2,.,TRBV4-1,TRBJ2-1,CASSSRTSGAYNEQFF,TGCGCCAGCAGCTCCCGGACTAGCGGGGCCTACAATGAGCAGTTCTTC
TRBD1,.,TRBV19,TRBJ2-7,CASSRRTGGYEQYF,TGTGCCAGTAGTAGGAGGACAGGGGGCTACGAGCAGTACTTC
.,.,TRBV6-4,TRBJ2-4,CASSDPPTGNF,TGTGCCAGCAGTGACCCCCCGACAGGAAACTTC
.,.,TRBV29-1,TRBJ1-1,CSVAGSYTEAFF,TGCAGCGTCGCAGGGTCTTACACTGAAGCTTTCTTT
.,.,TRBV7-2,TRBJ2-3,CASSLGSTDTQYF,TGTGCCAGCAGCTTAGGGAGCACAGATACGCAGTATTTT
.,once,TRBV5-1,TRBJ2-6,CASRTGSGANVLTF,TGCGCCAGCAGAACGGGCTCTGGGGCCAACGTCCTGACTTTC
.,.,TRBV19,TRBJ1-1,CASSIQQAIQLGGEAFF,TGTGCCAGTAGTATACAACAGGCTATTCAGCTGGGAGGTGAAGCTTTCTTT
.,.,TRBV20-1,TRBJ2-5,CSASDGETQYF,TGCAGTGCCAGTGACGGAGAGACCCAGTACTTC
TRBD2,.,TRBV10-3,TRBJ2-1,CAISEGLAGVIPQFF,TGTGCCATCAGTGAGGGGCTAGCGGGAGTTATTCCGCAGTTCTTC
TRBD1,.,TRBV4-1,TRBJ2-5,CASSRQGRSEETQYF,TGCGCCAGCAGCCGACAGGGTCGGAGCGAGGAGACCCAGTACTTC
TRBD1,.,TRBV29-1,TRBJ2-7,CSVGGQGLRSSYEQYF,TGCAGCGTTGGGGGACAGGGCTTGAGAAGCTCCTACGAGCAGTACTTC
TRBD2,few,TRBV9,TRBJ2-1,CASSPGTSGINEQFF,TGTGCCAGCAGCCCCGGGACTAGCGGTATCAATGAGCAGTTCTTC
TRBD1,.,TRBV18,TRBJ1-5,CASSPTGTVNQPQHF,TGTGCCAGCTCACCTACGGGGACAGTCAATCAGCCCCAGCATTTT
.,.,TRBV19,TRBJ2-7,CASSIQVNTYEQYF,TGTGCCAGTAGTATCCAGGTAAATACCTACGAGCAGTACTTC
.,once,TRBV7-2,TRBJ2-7,CASSPGRSYEQYF,TGTGCCAGCAGCCCCGGGCGATCCTACGAGCAGTACTTC
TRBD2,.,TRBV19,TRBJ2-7,CASSIGLAGYEQYF,TGTGCCAGTAGTATCGGACTAGCGGGGTACGAGCAGTACTTC
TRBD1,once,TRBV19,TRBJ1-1,CASRTGGNTEAFF,TGTGCCAGTAGGACAGGGGGGAACACTGAAGCTTTCTTT
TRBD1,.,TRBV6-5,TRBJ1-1,CASRAGGLTEAFF,TGTGCCAGCAGAGCAGGGGGCTTAACTGAAGCTTTCTTT
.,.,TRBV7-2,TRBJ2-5,CASSSAGMVETQYF,TGTGCCAGCAGCTCCGCCGGGATGGTGGAGACCCAGTACTTC
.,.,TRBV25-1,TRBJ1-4,CASSEKLGINEKLFF,TGTGCCAGCAGTGAAAAGTTGGGGATAAATGAAAAACTGTTTTTT
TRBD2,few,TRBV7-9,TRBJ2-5,CATAGAQETQYF,TGTGCCACCGCGGGAGCCCAAGAGACCCAGTACTTC
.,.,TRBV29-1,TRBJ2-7,CSVDKGSPLEQYF,TGCAGCGTTGATAAGGGGTCCCCTCTCGAGCAGTACTTC
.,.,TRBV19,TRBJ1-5,CASGSRQDYSNQPQHF,TGTGCCAGTGGTTCCCGACAGGACTATAGCAATCAGCCCCAGCATTTT
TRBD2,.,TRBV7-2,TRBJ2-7,CASRDETSSYEQYF,TGTGCCAGCAGGGACGAGACTAGCAGCTACGAGCAGTACTTC
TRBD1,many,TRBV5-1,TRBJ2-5,CASRKGQGGGETQYF,TGCGCCAGCAGGAAAGGACAGGGGGGCGGAGAGACCCAGTACTTC
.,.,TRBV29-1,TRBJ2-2,CSVVRADGELFF,TGCAGCGTTGTTAGGGCGGACGGGGAGCTGTTTTTT
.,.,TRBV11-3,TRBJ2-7,CASSLGPGSDEQYF,TGTGCCAGCAGCTTAGGTCCAGGTTCGGACGAGCAGTACTTC
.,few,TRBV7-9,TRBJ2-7,CASSLVGGANSYEQYF,TGTGCCAGCAGCTTAGTGGGAGGTGCCAACTCCTACGAGCAGTACTTC
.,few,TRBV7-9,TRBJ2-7,CASSMAGYSYEQYF,TGTGCCAGCAGTATGGCAGGGTACTCCTACGAGCAGTACTTC
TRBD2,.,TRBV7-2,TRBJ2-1,CASSLGGGTSGKQFF,TGTGCCAGCAGCTTAGGAGGTGGGACTAGCGGGAAGCAGTTCTTC
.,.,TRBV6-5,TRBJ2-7,CASTKRGGTPYEQYF,TGTGCCAGCACCAAACGGGGCGGGACTCCCTACGAGCAGTACTTC
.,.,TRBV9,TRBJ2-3,CASSVRPSDTQYF,TGTGCCAGCAGCGTACGGCCGTCAGATACGCAGTATTTT
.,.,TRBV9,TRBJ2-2,CASSVSTNTGELFF,TGTGCCAGCAGCGTGAGTACGAACACCGGGGAGCTGTTTTTT
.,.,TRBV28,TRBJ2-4,CASSFSGGNIQYF,TGTGCCAGCAGTTTCAGTGGGGGAAACATTCAGTACTTC
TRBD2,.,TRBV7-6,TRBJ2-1,CASSPGTSGVYNEQFF,TGTGCCAGCAGTCCAGGGACTAGCGGCGTTTACAATGAGCAGTTCTTC
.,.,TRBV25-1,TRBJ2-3,CASSEPGGRNTQYF,TGTGCCAGCAGTGAACCTGGGGGCAGGAATACGCAGTATTTT
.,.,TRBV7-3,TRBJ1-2,CASSPLGGSRDGYTF,TGTGCCAGCAGCCCTCTCGGGGGGAGCAGAGATGGCTACACCTTC
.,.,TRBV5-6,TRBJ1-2,CASSLGGRVSGRYGYTF,TGTGCCAGCAGCTTGGGGGGACGCGTATCCGGGAGGTATGGCTACACCTTC
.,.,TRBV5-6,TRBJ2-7,CASRGDTGEQYF,TGTGCCAGCAGGGGGGACACCGGCGAGCAGTACTTC
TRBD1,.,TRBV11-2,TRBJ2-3,CASRRPGQGTDTQYF,TGTGCCAGCAGACGTCCCGGACAGGGCACAGATACGCAGTATTTT
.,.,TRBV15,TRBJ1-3,CATSRDKTVSGNTIYF,TGTGCCACCAGCAGAGATAAGACAGTCTCTGGAAACACCATATATTTT
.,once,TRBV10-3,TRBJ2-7,CAISESSNEQYF,TGTGCCATCAGTGAGTCTTCGAACGAGCAGTACTTC
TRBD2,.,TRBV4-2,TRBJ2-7,CASSQELAGGYEQYF,TGTGCCAGCAGCCAAGAACTAGCGGGAGGCTACGAGCAGTACTTC